The clone carrying this T cell receptor (beta chain) occurred a few times. The CDR3 spans 13 residues. Germline assignment: CDR1 SQVTM and CDR2 ANQGSEA. The V gene lost 7 bases and the J gene lost 0 bases, with 12 bases spanning the gap. This sample was included in a study of blood T cell repertoires in COVID-19. Across the whole study: The study drew acute and convalescent COVID-19 samples from the United States, Italy and Spain. T cells, B-cell-depleted T cells, or PBMCs provided the cDNA or gDNA that served as material.

In the authors' workflow: The authors estimated nucleated cell counts from reference gene primer amplification. Measured with immunoSEQ multiplex PCR; TCRdb has only the in-frame clones, and not every one. The V and J calls and the clone size are those of that table, but D and trimming were determined from the DNA. The repertoire has approximately 170,000 clones, about 86% of them found once; the top ten carry under 3%. The sequence derives from a human donor with acute or convalescent COVID-19. The donor label of this sample is uncertain. The sample consisted of peripheral blood. This sequence joins TRBV29-1 and TRBJ1-1; no firm D call. The CDR3 DNA reads TGCAGCGGCTCCCGGAGTATGAACACTGAAGCTTTCTTT. As protein: CSGSRSMNTEAFF.